A single sample is the source of the 4 T cell receptor beta chains below, sequenced in a study of blood T cell repertoires in COVID-19. TCRdb keeps only in-frame clones here, not all; method: immunoSEQ multiplex PCR. The data show about 310,000 clones, about 91% seen once. The sequenced sample was PBMCs or T cells enriched from blood (not recorded which). The receptors come from a woman aged 35 to 49 who had recovered from COVID-19.

The genes are TRBV28 and TRBJ2-1; 9 nucleotides match TRBD2. The CDR3 extends over 15 amino acids. The germline CDR1 and CDR2 sequences are MDHEN and SYDVKM. The junction had 6 bases not matched to a gene; V was cut back by 5 bases and J by 4 bases. CDR3 sequence (DNA): TGTGCCAGCAGTCGCGGGGGGGCGGGTTACAATGAGCAGTTCTTC. Its protein is CASSRGGAGYNEQFF.

The V and J genes are TRBV12-3 or TRBV12-4 and TRBJ2-1; D not resolved. The ends were cut back, 1 base at V and 7 bases at J, with 8 bases in the middle. The CDR3 loop spans 13 amino acids. In nucleotides, the CDR3 is TGTGCCAGCAGTTTAGGTAGCCGGAATGAGCAGTTCTTC. Protein product: CASSLGSRNEQFF.

This rearrangement joins TRBV6-5 to TRBJ1-6; perhaps TRBD1 as D (6 bases). This CDR3 is 14 amino acids long. V lost 4 bases and J 7 bases, leaving 11 bases between the germline ends. Germline CDR1 is MNHEY and CDR2 is SVGAGI. CDR3 coding DNA: TGTGCCAGCAGTTCCACAGGGAACAATTCACCCCTCCACTTT. Protein sequence: CASSSTGNNSPLHF.

This chain uses TRBV11-2 with TRBJ1-2; TRBD1 is a possible D gene (6 bases). CDR1 and CDR2 (germline): SGHAT, FQNNGV. Trimming shortened V by 1 base and J by 2 bases, and 11 bases separated the two germline ends. The CDR3 sequence is 15 residues long. The CDR3 DNA reads as TGTGCCAGCAGCTTAGTCAGGGGATGGAACTATGGCTACACCTTC. The encoded protein is CASSLVRGWNYGYTF.